Listed below are T cell receptor beta chains from one sample, sequenced in a study of cytomegalovirus exposure and HLA in healthy donors. Clones were read by immunoSEQ multiplex PCR, and TCRdb kept only the in-frame ones, dropping some. This sample yields some 200,000 clones, of which 75% to 90% are seen a single time; 0.71% belongs to the top ten. Sequencing was performed on PBMCs. The receptors here all came from a boy under 10 years old in good health and CMV-seronegative. Each CDR3 is given with its conserved first and last residue. D genes are given only for firm matches. Where a row states a size, it is once, few, many or the class of an expanded clone; other rows omit it.

TRBJ2-5	TRBD1	.	TRBV9	TGTGCCAGCGGGGGACAGGGAACGGAGACCCAGTACTTC	CASGGQGTETQYF
TRBJ2-2	TRBD2	.	TRBV6-6	TGTGCCAGCGCGGGAGGGGCCGGAACCGGGGAGCTGTTTTTT	CASAGGAGTGELFF
TRBJ1-2	TRBD1	.	TRBV6-1	TGTGCCAGCAGTGAATCCCCAGGGGGCCAAGGCTACACCTTC	CASSESPGGQGYTF
TRBJ2-7	TRBD1	once	TRBV10-2	TGCGCCAGCAGTGAGATAGGGGGCGTGGACGAGCAGTACTTC	CASSEIGGVDEQYF
TRBJ2-5	.	.	TRBV7-9	TGTTCCAGCAGCTACCCGTATAGATCGGGGGACCAAGAGACCCAGTACTTC	CSSSYPYRSGDQETQYF
TRBJ2-5	TRBD1	.	TRBV9	TGTGCCAGCAGCGCGGGGACAGGCCAAGAGACCCAGTACTTC	CASSAGTGQETQYF
TRBJ2-3	TRBD2	.	TRBV7-6	TGTGCCAGCAGCTTAGAGTCTAGCGGGAGCTTTACAGATACGCAGTATTTT	CASSLESSGSFTDTQYF
TRBJ2-2	.	.	TRBV5-6	TGTGCCAGCAGCTTGTCTTTCGGCGGCGGGGAGCTGTTTTTT	CASSLSFGGGELFF
TRBJ1-1	.	few	TRBV30	TGTGCCTGGAGTGTAGGGAGCCCTGAAGCTTTCTTT	CAWSVGSPEAFF
TRBJ1-1	.	.	TRBV6-5	TGTGCCAGCAGCCCCGACAGAAATATGAACACTGAAGCTTTCTTT	CASSPDRNMNTEAFF
TRBJ1-2	.	.	TRBV2	TGTGCCATCGGGGGGGGTCCGGATGGCTACACCTTC	CAIGGGPDGYTF
TRBJ2-3	TRBD2	.	TRBV10-3	TGTGCCATCACAACTAGCGGGGGTCTAGATACGCAGTATTTT	CAITTSGGLDTQYF
TRBJ2-5	TRBD2	.	TRBV7-9	TGTGCCAGCAGCTTAATCGTAGCGGGATTACAAGAGACCCAGTACTTC	CASSLIVAGLQETQYF
TRBJ2-3	TRBD2	.	TRBV5-1	TGCGCCAGCAGCGGGGACTACTCCACAGATACGCAGTATTTT	CASSGDYSTDTQYF
TRBJ2-2	.	.	TRBV7-9	TGTGCCAGCAGCTTCGGTATGGGCAGGGGAAATACCGGGGAGCTGTTTTTT	CASSFGMGRGNTGELFF
TRBJ2-1	.	.	TRBV27	TGTGCCAGCAGTTTGGGGCAGGGTGAGCAGTTCTTC	CASSLGQGEQFF
TRBJ1-3	.	.	TRBV14	TGTGCCAGCAGCGCGGCCCTACGCTCTGGAAACACCATATATTTT	CASSAALRSGNTIYF
TRBJ1-5	TRBD1	.	TRBV19	TGTGCCAGTATCGGACAGGGGAATCAGCCCCAGCATTTT	CASIGQGNQPQHF
TRBJ2-1	.	.	TRBV4-1	TGCGCCAGCAGCCAAGATACGGATGAGCAGTTCTTC	CASSQDTDEQFF
TRBJ2-5	.	.	TRBV7-9	TGTGCCAGCAGCTCTGCCAGGTACCAAGAGACCCAGTACTTC	CASSSARYQETQYF
TRBJ2-2	.	.	TRBV2	TGTGCCAGCAGTGAAGCAAGGAGGAACACCGGGGAGCTGTTTTTT	CASSEARRNTGELFF
TRBJ1-2	TRBD1	.	TRBV7-6	TGTGCCAGCAGCTTGACAGGGAAAGGGGACTATGGCTACACCTTC	CASSLTGKGDYGYTF
TRBJ1-2	.	.	TRBV18	TGTGCCAGCTCACCAGGGGGCCCTGATACCGACTACACCTTC	CASSPGGPDTDYTF
TRBJ2-7	TRBD1	.	TRBV27	TGTGCCAGCAGTTTCGACAGGGACTACGAGCAGTACTTC	CASSFDRDYEQYF
TRBJ2-1	TRBD2	.	TRBV5-1	TGCGCCAGCAGCTTGGGCCCAGGTCCGGGAGGTGAGCAGTTCTTC	CASSLGPGPGGEQFF
TRBJ1-1	TRBD1	.	TRBV5-4	TGTGCCAGCAGCCCCCCCGGGACAGGGTTTGGTCGGGCTTTCTTT	CASSPPGTGFGRAFF
TRBJ2-2	TRBD1	.	TRBV5-6	TGTGCCAGCAACCCACCGTCCAGGGGGATAAACACCGGGGAGCTGTTTTTT	CASNPPSRGINTGELFF
TRBJ2-3	TRBD2	.	TRBV19	TGTGCCAGTAGTATAGACCGAGCGGGGGGCTGGGATACGCAGTATTTT	CASSIDRAGGWDTQYF
TRBJ2-2	TRBD2	few	TRBV5-3	TGTGCCAGAAGCCCTGGGACTAGCGGGGGGAGCGGGGAGCTGTTTTTT	CARSPGTSGGSGELFF
TRBJ2-1	.	.	TRBV5-4	TGTGCCAGCAGCGAAACAAATGAGCAGTTCTTC	CASSETNEQFF
TRBJ2-7	.	.	TRBV28	TGTGCCAGCAGTTCCCGTACGGTGTACGAGCAGTACTTC	CASSSRTVYEQYF
TRBJ2-1	TRBD1	.	TRBV7-9	TGTGCCAGCAGCTCCGGGACAGGGGTCGGCAATGAGCAGTTCTTC	CASSSGTGVGNEQFF
TRBJ1-5	.	.	TRBV19	TGTGCCAGTAGTATGGACATATATACGAATCAGCCCCAGCATTTT	CASSMDIYTNQPQHF
TRBJ2-3	.	once	TRBV6-5	TGTGCCAGCAGTTACTCTGCAGGGCTGGTCTCAGATACGCAGTATTTT	CASSYSAGLVSDTQYF
TRBJ2-1	TRBD2	once	TRBV2	TGTGCCAGCAAAGGGCGGCTAGCGGTCTACAATGAGCAGTTCTTC	CASKGRLAVYNEQFF
TRBJ1-5	.	once	TRBV19	TGTGCCAGTAGTCCCACCATCGGGGGGAATGGCAATCAGCCCCAGCATTTT	CASSPTIGGNGNQPQHF
TRBJ2-7	TRBD2	once	TRBV4-2	TGTGCCAGCAGCCAAGAAGGCCTAGCGGGAGGAGAGCAGTACTTC	CASSQEGLAGGEQYF
TRBJ1-2	.	.	TRBV7-9	TGTGCCAGCTTCGGGAACTATGGCTACACCTTC	CASFGNYGYTF
TRBJ2-7	.	.	TRBV6-1	TGTGCCAGCAGTGAAGGGGGCCCCAACGAGCAGTACTTC	CASSEGGPNEQYF
TRBJ2-7	.	.	TRBV2	TGTGCCAGCAGTGTTCAGGACGAGCAGTACTTC	CASSVQDEQYF
TRBJ2-3	TRBD2	.	TRBV19	TGTGCCAGTACCTCCCTACTAGCGGGAGGTCCCATTGGAACAGATACGCAGTATTTT	CASTSLLAGGPIGTDTQYF
TRBJ1-1	TRBD1	.	TRBV27	TGTGCCAGCAGTTTGAGGGGACAGCCAAACACTGAAGCTTTCTTT	CASSLRGQPNTEAFF
TRBJ2-5	.	.	TRBV7-2	TGTGCCAGCAGCCAGAGCCTGGGCGCCCAGTACTTC	CASSQSLGAQYF
TRBJ2-3	.	.	TRBV14	TGTGCCAGCAGCCAAAAACCCCAATGGCGGGGGCGAACAGATACGCAGTATTTT	CASSQKPQWRGRTDTQYF
TRBJ2-2	.	once	TRBV7-2	TGTGCCAGCAGCTTAGGCGGGGGCCGAGGGACCGGGGAGCTGTTTTTT	CASSLGGGRGTGELFF
TRBJ2-1	.	.	TRBV5-1	TGCGCCAGCAGCTCGACGGTCTCCCAGGGATCGGGTGAGCAGTTCTTC	CASSSTVSQGSGEQFF
TRBJ2-3	TRBD2	.	TRBV5-6	TGTGCCAGCAGCGCGGGAGCTAGATACACAGATACGCAGTATTTT	CASSAGARYTDTQYF
TRBJ2-2	.	.	TRBV7-6	TGTGCCAGCAGTTACACAGGGCCAGGTATAGGCGGGGAGCTGTTTTTT	CASSYTGPGIGGELFF
TRBJ2-7	TRBD1	.	TRBV19	TGTGCCACCTTACAGGGGCCCACCTACGAGCAGTACTTC	CATLQGPTYEQYF
TRBJ1-2	.	.	TRBV4-1	TGCGCCAGCAGCCCAGGACGGTCCTCGGGGGATGGCTACACCTTC	CASSPGRSSGDGYTF
TRBJ1-4	TRBD1	.	TRBV2	TGTGCCAGCAGTGAGAGTTGGACAGGGGCAAAGAGTGAAAAACTGTTTTTT	CASSESWTGAKSEKLFF
TRBJ2-1	.	.	TRBV12-5	TGTGCTAGTGGTTTGGTACATACAAATGAGCAGTTCTTC	CASGLVHTNEQFF
TRBJ2-7	TRBD1	once	TRBV7-8	TGTGCCAGCAGCCGACAGGGCTACGAGCAGTACTTC	CASSRQGYEQYF
TRBJ2-5	.	.	TRBV2	TGTGCCAGCAAGGTCGGAGTGCGGGAGACCCAGTACTTC	CASKVGVRETQYF
TRBJ2-2	.	.	TRBV11-3	TGTGCCAGCAGGGGGGGTCAGAACACCGGGGAGCTGTTTTTT	CASRGGQNTGELFF
TRBJ1-2	.	.	TRBV30	TGTGCCTGGTTTATAGGGGGGGCGCGGGGCTACACCTTC	CAWFIGGARGYTF
TRBJ1-1	.	.	TRBV5-6	TGTGCCAGCAGCCGAATGCAGGGGAGCACTGAAGCTTTCTTT	CASSRMQGSTEAFF
TRBJ2-3	TRBD2	.	TRBV6-1	TGTGCCAGCCTCAAACGGGGGGGGGCGGTGGATACGCAGTATTTT	CASLKRGGAVDTQYF
TRBJ2-7	TRBD2	.	TRBV7-2	TGTGCCAGCAGCCTAACTAGCGGGAGTCACAACGAGCAGTACTTC	CASSLTSGSHNEQYF